The TCR beta chain described here comes from a study of response to subunit inactivated influenza vaccine. Findings and caveats of the study: A suggestion made by the authors is that each seasonal influenza vaccination recruits few new T cells.

The CDR3 consists of 13 residues. V lost 3 bases and J lost 4; bases outside the gene matches: 1. Germline V gene lookup returns CDR1 LNHNV and CDR2 YYDKDF (reference sequence). TCRdb re-called the RT-PCR reads through MiXCR, storing one row per CDR3 protein. The sample contains 650,000 to 800,000 distinct CDR3 sequences, about 14% of which appear only once. Comment on this clonotype: Its cognate antigen is unknown.

The origin of this receptor is a man aged 50 or older who received an inactivated influenza vaccine. The material was PBMCs from blood, obtained 14 days before vaccination. The chain recombines TRBV15 with TRBJ2-7, with TRBD1 identical over 9 bases. CDR3 DNA sequence: TGTGCCACCAGCAGCGGACAGGGGTACGAGCAGTACTTC. It codes for CATSSGQGYEQYF. The complete variable domain, with remaining parts taken from reference TRBV15 and TRBJ2-7, reads DAMVIQNPRYQVTQFGKPVTLSCSQTLNHNVMYWYQQKSSQAPKLLFHYYDKDFNNEADTPDNFQSRRPNTSFCFLDIRSPGLGDTAMYLCATSSGQGYEQYFGPGTRLTVT.